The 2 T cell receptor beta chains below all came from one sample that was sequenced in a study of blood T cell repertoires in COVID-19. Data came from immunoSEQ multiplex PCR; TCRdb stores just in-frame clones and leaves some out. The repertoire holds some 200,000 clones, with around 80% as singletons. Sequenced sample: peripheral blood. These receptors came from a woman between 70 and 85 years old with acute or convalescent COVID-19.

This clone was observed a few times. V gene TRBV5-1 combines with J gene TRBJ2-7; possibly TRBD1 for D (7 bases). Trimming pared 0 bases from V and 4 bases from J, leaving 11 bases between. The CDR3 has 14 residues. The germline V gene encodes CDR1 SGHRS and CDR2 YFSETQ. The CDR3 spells CASSLDPGGYEQYF. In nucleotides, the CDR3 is TGCGCCAGCAGCTTGGATCCAGGGGGGTACGAGCAGTACTTC.

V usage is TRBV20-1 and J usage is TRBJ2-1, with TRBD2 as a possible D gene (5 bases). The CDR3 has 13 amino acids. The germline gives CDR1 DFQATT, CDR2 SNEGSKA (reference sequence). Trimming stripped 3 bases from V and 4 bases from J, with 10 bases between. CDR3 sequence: CSASFGIYNEQFF. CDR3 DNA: TGCAGTGCTAGTTTCGGGATTTACAATGAGCAGTTCTTC.